The 8 T cell receptor beta chains reported below all come from one sample, sequenced in a study of monozygotic twins with inflammatory bowel disease. TCRdb re-called the 5' RACE reads, yielding one record per CDR3 amino acid sequence without DNA. This table lists approximately 420,000 distinct CDR3 sequences. Sequences were obtained from blood. These receptors were taken from a human donor with ulcerative colitis or Crohn's disease, or a healthy co-twin of an affected twin (not recorded which).

The chain joins TRBV18 to TRBJ1-2. Germline V gene data show CDR1 as KGHSH and CDR2 as LQKENI. The length of the CDR3 is 15 residues. CDR3 sequence: CASSPGALENYGYTF.

This chain connects TRBV9 to TRBJ2-1; absent DNA, TCRdb's TRBD2 call cannot be checked. Looked up from germline, CDR1 is SGDLS and CDR2 is YYNGEE. The CDR3 totals 16 residues. CDR3 loop: CASSAAVLAGLNEQFF.

J is TRBJ1-5 and V is TRBV7-9; TCRdb's D gene call, TRBD1, goes unchecked for lack of DNA. The CDR3 length is 15 residues. Germline assignment: CDR1 SEHNR and CDR2 FQNEAQ (reference sequence). CDR3 residues: CASSLAGTGDLPQHF.

The gene calls are TRBV20-1 and TRBJ2-1. CDR3 length: 11 amino acids. Germline CDR1 reads DFQATT; CDR2 reads SNEGSKA (reference sequence). CDR3 region: CSASHDNEQFF.

The rearrangement joins TRBV5-1 to TRBJ2-5; the D call from TCRdb, TRBD2, cannot be confirmed without DNA. There are 16 residues in the CDR3. The germline CDR1 and CDR2 sequences are SGHRS and YFSETQ. The chain's CDR3 is CASSPGGSGAQETQYF.

The chain carries TRBV24-1 and TRBJ2-1; without DNA, the TCRdb call of TRBD2 cannot be checked. The CDR3 runs to 17 residues. The germline gives CDR1 KGHDR, CDR2 SFDVKD. CDR3 amino acids: CATSDPSRGGSYNEQFF.

The chain carries TRBV3-1 and TRBJ2-3; TCRdb designates TRBD1, a call that cannot be tested without DNA. Germline V gene lookup returns CDR1 LGHDT and CDR2 YNNKEL (reference sequence). CDR3 length: 15 residues. CDR3 residues: CASKNRQGEADTQYF.

The chain couples TRBV5-3 to TRBJ2-3; TCRdb calls TRBD2, which cannot be checked without DNA. TRBV5-3 is an ORF for which the function is uncertain. This CDR3 has 17 amino acids. The CDR3 reads CARSPPGGGRGPDTQYF.